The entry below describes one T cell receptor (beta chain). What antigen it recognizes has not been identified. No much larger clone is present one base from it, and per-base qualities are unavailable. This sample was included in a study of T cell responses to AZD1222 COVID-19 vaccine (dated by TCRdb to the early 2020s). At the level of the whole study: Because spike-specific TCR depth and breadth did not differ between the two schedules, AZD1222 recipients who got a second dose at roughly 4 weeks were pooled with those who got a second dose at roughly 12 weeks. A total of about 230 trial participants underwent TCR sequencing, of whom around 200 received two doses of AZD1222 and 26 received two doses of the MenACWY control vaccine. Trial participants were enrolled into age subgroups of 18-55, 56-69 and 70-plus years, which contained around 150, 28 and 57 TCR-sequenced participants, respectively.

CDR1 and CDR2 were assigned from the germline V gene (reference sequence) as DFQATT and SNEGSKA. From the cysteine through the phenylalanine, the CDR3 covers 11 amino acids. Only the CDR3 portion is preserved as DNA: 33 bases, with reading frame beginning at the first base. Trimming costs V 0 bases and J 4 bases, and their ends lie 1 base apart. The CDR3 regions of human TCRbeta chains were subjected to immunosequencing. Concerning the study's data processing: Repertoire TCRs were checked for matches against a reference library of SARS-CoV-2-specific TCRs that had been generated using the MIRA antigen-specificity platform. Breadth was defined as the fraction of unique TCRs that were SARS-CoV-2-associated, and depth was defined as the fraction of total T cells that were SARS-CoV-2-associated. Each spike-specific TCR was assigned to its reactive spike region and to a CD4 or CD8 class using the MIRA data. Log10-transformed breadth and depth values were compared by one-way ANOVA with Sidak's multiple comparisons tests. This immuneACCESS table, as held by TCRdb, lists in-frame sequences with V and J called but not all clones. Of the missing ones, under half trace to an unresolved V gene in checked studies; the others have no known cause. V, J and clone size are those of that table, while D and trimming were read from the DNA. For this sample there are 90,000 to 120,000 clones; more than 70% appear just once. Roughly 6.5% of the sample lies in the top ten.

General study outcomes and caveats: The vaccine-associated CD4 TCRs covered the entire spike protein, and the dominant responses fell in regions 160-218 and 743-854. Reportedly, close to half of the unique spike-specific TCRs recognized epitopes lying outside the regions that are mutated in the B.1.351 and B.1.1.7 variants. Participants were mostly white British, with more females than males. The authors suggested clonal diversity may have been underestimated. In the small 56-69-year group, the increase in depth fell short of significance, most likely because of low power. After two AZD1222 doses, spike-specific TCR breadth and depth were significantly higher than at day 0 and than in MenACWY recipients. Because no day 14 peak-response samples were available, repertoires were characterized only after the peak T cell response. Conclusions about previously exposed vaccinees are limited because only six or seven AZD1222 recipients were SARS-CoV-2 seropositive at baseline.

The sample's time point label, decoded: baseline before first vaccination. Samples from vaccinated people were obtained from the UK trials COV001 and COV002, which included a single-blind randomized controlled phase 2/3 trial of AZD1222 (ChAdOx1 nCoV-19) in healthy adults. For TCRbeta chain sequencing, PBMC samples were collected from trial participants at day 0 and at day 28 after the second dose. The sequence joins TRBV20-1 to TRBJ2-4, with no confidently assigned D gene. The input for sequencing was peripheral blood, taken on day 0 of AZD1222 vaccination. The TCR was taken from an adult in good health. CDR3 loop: CSAREKNIQYF. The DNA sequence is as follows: TGCAGTGCTAGAGAGAAAAACATTCAGTACTTC.